The 13 T cell receptor beta chains listed next were all sequenced from one sample in a study of blood T cell repertoires in COVID-19. Produced via immunoSEQ multiplex PCR; TCRdb's table is partial and in-frame only. The data contain some 200,000 clones, 82% of them singletons. The specimen sequenced was peripheral blood. These receptors were collected from a woman between 65 and 79 years old with COVID-19, enrolled during active disease.

The V gene is TRBV2, the J gene TRBJ2-2, with 8 bases aligning to TRBD1. This CDR3 has 14 residues. The V gene's germline CDR1 is SNHLY and CDR2 FYNNEI. After removal of 9 bases from V and 8 bases from J, the junction contained 11 bases not matched to a gene. The CDR3 sequence is CARPRETGAGELFF. The CDR3 DNA follows: TGTGCCAGGCCGCGAGAGACAGGGGCGGGGGAGCTGTTTTTT.

This clone was observed a handful of times. The V gene is TRBV4-3, the J gene TRBJ1-5, with 8 bases matching TRBD1. Germline V gene sequence: CDR1 LGHNA, CDR2 YSLEER. V lost 4 bases, J lost 5 bases, and 7 bases stayed unmatched. The CDR3 loop spans 15 amino acids. CDR3 in amino acids: CASSRGQGVDQPQHF. Here the CDR3 DNA reads TGCGCCAGCAGCCGCGGACAGGGCGTCGATCAGCCCCAGCATTTT.

The V call is TRBV10-3, the J call TRBJ1-5, with 7 bases lining up with TRBD1. The V gene's germline CDR1 is ENHRY and CDR2 SYGVKD. The CDR3 sequence is 12 residues long. The V and J ends lost 8 bases and 5 bases, in that order; junction bases with no gene match: 3. The CDR3 sequence: CAIGDSYQPQHF. The CDR3 DNA follows: TGTGCCATCGGGGACAGTTATCAGCCCCAGCATTTT.

This chain joins TRBV5-1 and TRBJ2-7, with 11 positions matching TRBD2. V shed 0 bases, J shed 0 bases, and the junction held 8 bases outside the gene matches. This CDR3 comprises 18 residues. Germline V CDR1 and CDR2: SGHRS, YFSETQ. CDR3 in DNA: TGCGCCAGCAGCTTGGCTCCGGGACTAGCGGATAGCTCCTACGAGCAGTACTTC. Translation gives CASSLAPGLADSSYEQYF.

The chain employs TRBV7-9 and TRBJ2-1; 10 bases agree with TRBD2. The ends lost 1 base at V and 1 base at J; junction bases unmatched: 7. This CDR3 is 18 amino acids long. Germline-derived CDR1 and CDR2 are SEHNR and FQNEAQ (reference sequence). CDR3 DNA: TGTGCCAGCAGCTTAGGTCTAGCGGGAGCGACATCCTACAATGAGCAGTTCTTC. Translation: CASSLGLAGATSYNEQFF.

The chain has TRBV18 and TRBJ2-7; 13 nucleotides agree with TRBD2. Germline CDR1 reads KGHSH; CDR2 reads LQKENI. CDR3 length: 17 residues. J was trimmed by 3 bases and V by 3 bases; bases with no gene match: 8. In nucleotides, the CDR3 is TGTGCCAGCTCACCGATCGGGACTAGCGGGGTTCACTACGAGCAGTACTTC. Protein sequence: CASSPIGTSGVHYEQYF.

V usage is TRBV28 and J usage is TRBJ2-7, with no clear D. CDR3 size: 18 residues. Germline loops: CDR1 MDHEN, CDR2 SYDVKM. Trimming removed 5 bases at V and 3 bases at J, with 26 bases between. The CDR3 loop reads CASSGPNRNRLQNYEQYF. In DNA form, the CDR3 reads TGTGCCAGCAGTGGCCCGAATCGGAATAGACTTCAAAACTACGAGCAGTACTTC.

The J gene is TRBJ2-5, the V gene TRBV2, with TRBD2 identical over 12 bases. Germline V gene lookup returns CDR1 SNHLY and CDR2 FYNNEI. J lost 1 base, V lost 1 base, and 4 bases had no gene match. This CDR3 spans 17 amino acids. DNA for the CDR3: TGTGCCAGCAGTGAAGAGACTAGCGGGAGCGGCCAAGAGACCCAGTACTTC. Encoded protein: CASSEETSGSGQETQYF. Based on the CDR3 plus reference TRBV2 and TRBJ2-5, the full variable domain is EPEVTQTPSHQVTQMGQEVILRCVPISNHLYFYWYRQILGQKVEFLVSFYNNEISEKSEIFDDQFSVERPDGSNFTLKIRSTKLEDSAMYFCASSEETSGSGQETQYFGPGTRLLVL.

This clone has at least ten counts. V gene TRBV6-4 combines with J gene TRBJ2-2; 10 bases map to TRBD2. Germline V gene data show CDR1 as MRHNA and CDR2 as SNTAGT. Losses at the gene ends were 1 base for V and 1 base for J; bases not matched to a gene: 3. This CDR3 spans 17 amino acids. CDR3 coding DNA: TGTGCCAGCAGTGACTGGCTAGCGGGGGAGAACACCGGGGAGCTGTTTTTT. It specifies CASSDWLAGENTGELFF.

This CDR3 reads CASTFSGQGGGYTF. The CDR3 DNA sequence: TGTGCCAGCACGTTTTCGGGACAGGGCGGTGGCTACACCTTC. The V call is TRBV3-1 (or the pseudogene TRBV3-2), the J call TRBJ1-2; 9 bases align to TRBD1. The V segment lost 7 bases and the J segment 7 bases; nucleotides outside the gene matches: 10. The CDR3 length is 14 residues. The germline gives CDR1 LGHDT, CDR2 YNNKEL (reference sequence).

The chain combines TRBV30 with TRBJ1-2; the D is unclear. Germline values: CDR1 GTSNPN, CDR2 SVGIG (reference sequence). The CDR3 contains 12 residues. V shed 1 base and J shed 8 bases, with 11 bases lying between them. The CDR3 nucleotides read TGTGCCTGGAGTGAAAGGAGCACGGGCTACACCTTC. Its protein product is CAWSERSTGYTF.

The V call is TRBV7-2, the J call TRBJ2-7, with 8 bases identical to TRBD2. Losses at the gene ends were 5 bases for V and 4 bases for J; bases not matched to a gene: 10. Looked up from germline, CDR1 is SGHTA and CDR2 is FQGNSA. This CDR3 region has 15 residues. The CDR3 DNA is TGTGCCAGCAGCCTACGTGCTAGCGGGCTTTACGAGCAGTACTTC. This translates into CASSLRASGLYEQYF.

This chain joins TRBV2 and TRBJ2-3; 7 positions agree with TRBD1. This CDR3 has 15 amino acids. CDR1 and CDR2 from the germline V gene are SNHLY and FYNNEI. The junction had 6 bases not matched to a gene; V was cut back by 4 bases and J by 2 bases. CDR3 sequence reads: CASSADREITDTQYF. CDR3 bases: TGTGCCAGCAGTGCAGACAGGGAAATCACAGATACGCAGTATTTT.